What follows are 22 T cell receptor beta chains derived from one specimen sequenced in a study of beta chain features in type 1 diabetes. As every portion of the isolated RNA was reverse transcribed, the sequencing read expressed TCRB transcripts. The method was immunoSEQ multiplex PCR; TCRdb's version includes in-frame clones alone and lacks a portion of them. The repertoire holds roughly 380,000 clones, with around a fifth as singletons. What was sequenced was naive CD4+ T cells from blood. Receptors originate from a woman in her late teens or twenties in good health.

The chain recombines TRBV29-1 with TRBJ1-2; TRBD1 matches 7 bases. The CDR3 extends over 14 amino acids. The J segment lost 5 bases and the V segment lost 7 bases, leaving 13 bases of the junction unmatched. Germline CDR1 and CDR2: SQVTM and ANQGSEA. CDR3 coding DNA: TGCAGCGCCGGCGGGACAGCCGGGCTTTATGGCTACACCTTC. It is translated as CSAGGTAGLYGYTF.

The rearrangement uses TRBV5-1 and TRBJ1-1, with a tentative D call TRBD1 (5 bases). Trimming removed 4 bases from V and 0 bases from J, with 13 bases in between. The germline V gene has CDR1 SGHRS and CDR2 YFSETQ. This CDR3 region has 15 residues. CDR3 nucleotides: TGCGCCAGCAGCCACAAGACAGAAATGAACACTGAAGCTTTCTTT. The encoded protein is CASSHKTEMNTEAFF.

For the CDR3, the DNA is TGTGCCAGCAGTTCGAGACAGGGGGGCTACGAGCAGTACTTC. It yields the protein CASSSRQGGYEQYF. This sequence joins TRBV6-5 and TRBJ2-7, with 9 bases fitting TRBD1. The J segment lost 3 bases and the V segment lost 4 bases, leaving 4 bases of the junction unmatched. The germline V gene encodes CDR1 MNHEY and CDR2 SVGAGI. This CDR3 has 14 residues.

The rearrangement uses TRBV5-1 and TRBJ2-1, with a weak D call TRBD1 (5 bases). CDR1 SGHRS and CDR2 YFSETQ come from the germline V gene. V dropped 0 bases and J dropped 4 bases, with 11 bases sitting between them. The length of the CDR3 is 15 residues. The CDR3, as DNA: TGCGCCAGCAGCTTGGAAGGGGAATGGTACAATGAGCAGTTCTTC. Protein product: CASSLEGEWYNEQFF.

This clone has a handful of counts. This chain uses TRBV6-6 with TRBJ2-3; possibly TRBD2 for D (5 bases). This CDR3 region has 13 residues. V lost 0 bases to trimming and J lost 6 bases, with 7 bases between them. Germline CDR1 is MNHNY and CDR2 is SVGAGI (reference sequence). The CDR3 sequence: CASSYSSGDTQYF. The CDR3 region has the DNA TGTGCCAGCAGTTACTCGAGCGGTGATACGCAGTATTTT.

This clone was seen a few times. The chain combines TRBV15 with TRBJ1-2; TRBD1 agrees at 9 bases. The CDR3 sequence is 15 residues long. From germline, CDR1 is LNHNV and CDR2 YYDKDF (reference sequence). Trimming removed 7 bases from V and 6 bases from J; junction bases left unmatched: 12. The CDR3 here is CATKPGDRAYDGYTF. CDR3 DNA: TGTGCCACCAAACCCGGGGACAGGGCCTATGATGGCTACACCTTC. Variable domain in full (rest from reference TRBV15 and TRBJ1-2): DAMVIQNPRYQVTQFGKPVTLSCSQTLNHNVMYWYQQKSSQAPKLLFHYYDKDFNNEADTPDNFQSRRPNTSFCFLDIRSPGLGDTAMYLCATKPGDRAYDGYTFGSGTRLTVV.

There are a few counts of this clone. Here the CDR3 DNA reads TGTGCCAGCTCACCTCGTAGGCGACAGGAGCCCGGAAACACCATATATTTT. The encoded protein is CASSPRRRQEPGNTIYF. The chain employs TRBV18 and TRBJ1-3; D perhaps matches TRBD1 (6 bases). The V gene lost 3 bases and the J gene lost 4 bases, with 19 bases spanning the gap. This CDR3 region has 17 residues. Germline V lookup: CDR1 KGHSH, CDR2 LQKENI.

Only a few counts were recorded for this clone. The rearrangement uses TRBV11-2 and TRBJ2-3; the match to TRBD2 covers 9 bases. V dropped 6 bases and J dropped 4; count of bases not matched to a gene: 8. The CDR3 has 15 residues. Germline-derived CDR1 and CDR2 are SGHAT and FQNNGV. The CDR3 protein is CASRALAGKSDTQYF. In DNA, the CDR3 is TGTGCCAGCAGGGCCCTAGCGGGGAAGTCAGATACGCAGTATTTT.

This clone turned up a few times. This specimen includes other DNA sequences encoding the same CDR3. The CDR3 here is CASSPPSGGYNEQFF. The CDR3 DNA reads TGTGCCAGCTCACCACCAAGCGGGGGTTACAATGAGCAGTTCTTC. This sequence joins TRBV18 and TRBJ2-1; 8 bases are shared with TRBD2. The CDR3 consists of 15 residues. V shed 0 bases and J 4 bases; nucleotides not matched to a gene: 2. Germline V CDR1 and CDR2: KGHSH, LQKENI.

This clone was seen only a few times. V gene TRBV30 combines with J gene TRBJ2-7, with D uncertain. The CDR3 length is 11 residues. Trimming cost V 2 bases and J 2 bases, with 4 bases left between them. Germline assignment: CDR1 GTSNPN and CDR2 SVGIG (reference sequence). The CDR3 loop is CAWSSAYEQYF. DNA of the CDR3: TGTGCCTGGAGTTCGGCCTACGAGCAGTACTTC. The full variable domain, in which reference TRBV30 and TRBJ2-7 provide the parts outside the CDR3, is SQTIHQWPATLVQPVGSPLSLECTVEGTSNPNLYWYRQAAGRGLQLLFYSVGIGQISSEVPQNLSASRPQDRQFILSSKKLLLSDSGFYLCAWSSAYEQYFGPGTRLTVT.

This clone has a single count. The chain carries TRBV7-6 and TRBJ2-3, with a possible D match to TRBD2 (5 bases). Germline V gene lookup returns CDR1 SGHVS and CDR2 FNYEAQ. The CDR3 spans 14 residues. Trimming took 2 bases from V and 6 from J, leaving 12 bases between them. CDR3: CASSLRRRRDTQYF. DNA of the CDR3: TGTGCCAGCAGCTTAAGACGGAGGAGGGATACGCAGTATTTT. Full variable domain (rest looked up from reference TRBV7-6 and TRBJ2-3): GAGVSQSPRYKVTKRGQDVALRCDPISGHVSLYWYRQALGQGPEFLTYFNYEAQQDKSGLPNDRFSAERPEGSISTLTIQRTEQRDSAMYRCASSLRRRRDTQYFGPGTRLTVL.

The rearrangement uses TRBV29-1 and TRBJ2-7, with TRBD1 identical over 10 bases. V lost 6 bases, J lost 4 bases, and 9 bases stayed unmatched. From germline, CDR1 is SQVTM and CDR2 ANQGSEA. This CDR3 contains 14 residues. The CDR3 protein is CSVASRTGGYEQYF. DNA of the CDR3: TGCAGCGTAGCCTCACGGACAGGGGGGTACGAGCAGTACTTC.

This clone turned up a few times. This chain joins TRBV5-1 and TRBJ2-1; 7 bases match TRBD2. The CDR3 has 12 amino acids. Germline V gene lookup returns CDR1 SGHRS and CDR2 YFSETQ. The V segment lost 3 bases and the J segment 7 bases; nucleotides outside the gene matches: 1. CDR3 residues: CASSSSGNEQFF. CDR3 bases: TGCGCCAGCAGCTCTAGCGGTAATGAGCAGTTCTTC.

This clone was detected only a few times. The chain is built from TRBV5-1 and TRBJ1-1, with D unclear. This CDR3 is built from 14 residues. The germline V gene has CDR1 SGHRS and CDR2 YFSETQ. The V gene lost 6 bases and the J gene lost 0 bases, with 12 bases spanning the gap. CDR3 sequence reads: CASNEGGMNTEAFF. Here the CDR3 DNA reads TGCGCCAGCAATGAGGGAGGTATGAACACTGAAGCTTTCTTT.

Here the CDR3 DNA reads TGTGCCAGCAGTGTACAGGGGAAGGATGAGCAGTTCTTC. Translating gives CASSVQGKDEQFF. This sequence joins TRBV6-1 and TRBJ2-1, with 7 bases matching TRBD1. CDR1 MNHNS and CDR2 SASEGT come from the germline V gene. The CDR3 totals 13 residues. After removal of 4 bases from V and 8 bases from J, the junction contained 5 bases not matched to a gene.

The chain joins TRBV5-6 to TRBJ2-7; 7 bases align to TRBD1. CDR3 length: 15 amino acids. J was trimmed by 4 bases and V by 0 bases; bases with no gene match: 7. Germline CDR1 reads SGHDT; CDR2 reads YYEEEE. CDR3 DNA sequence: TGTGCCAGCAGCTTGGGACAGGGAACTAGGTACGAGCAGTACTTC. It yields the protein CASSLGQGTRYEQYF.

The gene calls are TRBV5-6 and TRBJ2-5; 8 bases map to TRBD2. Germline V CDR1 and CDR2: SGHDT, YYEEEE. V was clipped by 4 bases and J by 4 bases; unmatched bases: 15. The CDR3 has 17 residues. CDR3 DNA: TGTGCCAGCAGCCCTCCCGGGATGGCGGGAGGTGCAGAGACCCAGTACTTC. It specifies CASSPPGMAGGAETQYF.

J is TRBJ2-6 and V is TRBV5-4, with 7 nucleotides matching TRBD1. Germline loops: CDR1 SGHNT, CDR2 YYREEE (reference sequence). CDR3 size: 15 residues. Trimming at V came to 3 bases and at J to 1 base, leaving 1 base not matched to a gene. The chain's CDR3 is CASSSQGSGANVLTF. In nucleotides, the CDR3 is TGTGCCAGCAGCTCACAGGGGTCTGGGGCCAACGTCCTGACTTTC.

A few counts support this clone. The chain recombines TRBV29-1 with TRBJ2-1, with a possible D match to TRBD1 (5 bases). The CDR3 spans 11 residues. Deletions cut 6 bases from V and 8 bases from J, with 11 bases between. The germline CDR1 and CDR2 sequences are SQVTM and ANQGSEA. The CDR3, as DNA: TGCAGCGTGGCCCAGGGCGATGAGCAGTTCTTC. It translates to CSVAQGDEQFF.

This sequence joins TRBV19 and TRBJ2-5, with a tentative D call TRBD2 (6 bases). The CDR3 contains 15 residues. Per germline, CDR1 LNHDA and CDR2 SQIVND (reference sequence). V lost 5 bases, J lost 7 bases, and 20 bases lay in between. DNA of the CDR3: TGTGCCAGTAGTCAAGCCACCGGGGGAAGGGGGACCCAGTACTTC. It codes for CASSQATGGRGTQYF.

This clone was picked up a small number of times. Written as DNA, the CDR3 is TGCGCCAGCAGCTTGGCCGCACTAGCGGGAGAAGAGACCCAGTACTTC. Translation gives CASSLAALAGEETQYF. This rearrangement joins TRBV5-1 to TRBJ2-5; 11 nucleotides match TRBD2. Germline-derived CDR1 and CDR2 are SGHRS and YFSETQ. Losses at the gene ends were 0 bases for V and 3 bases for J; bases not matched to a gene: 4. The CDR3 loop spans 16 amino acids.

The rearrangement links TRBV30 to TRBJ1-5; no firm D call. CDR3 length: 15 residues. Germline loops: CDR1 GTSNPN, CDR2 SVGIG (reference sequence). Trimming removed 2 bases from V and 2 bases from J, with 13 bases in between. The CDR3 nucleotides read TGTGCCTGGAGTATTGCAAGCACGGGCAATCAGCCCCAGCATTTT. Translation gives CAWSIASTGNQPQHF. Combining the CDR3 with reference TRBV30 and TRBJ1-5 gives the whole variable domain SQTIHQWPATLVQPVGSPLSLECTVEGTSNPNLYWYRQAAGRGLQLLFYSVGIGQISSEVPQNLSASRPQDRQFILSSKKLLLSDSGFYLCAWSIASTGNQPQHFGDGTRLSIL.